Below, 2 T cell receptor beta chains from the same sample are listed, as sequenced in a study of post-analysis software for immune sequencing data. For these TCRs, the target antigens are not known. Prepared TCR beta cDNA libraries contained unique molecular identifiers. Each CDR3 protein gets one entry after TCRdb re-called the PCR reads with MiXCR. The profile shows roughly 540,000 distinct CDR3 sequences, around 31% of them singletons. Findings and limits, study-wide: Patients had higher frequencies than controls of about 5 TRBV segments, including TRBV5-6, TRBV5-1 and TRBV20-1.

The sequenced material came from blood. These receptors were obtained from a girl aged 2 to 17 with multiple sclerosis.

The rearrangement joins TRBV20-1 to TRBJ1-2; 10 positions agree with TRBD1. The CDR3 length is 14 residues. V lost 2 bases to trimming and J lost 7 bases; unmatched junction nucleotides: 7. Germline CDR1 and CDR2: DFQATT and SNEGSKA (reference sequence). Here the CDR3 reads CSARRDRGISGYTF. The CDR3 DNA is TGCAGTGCTAGACGGGACAGGGGAATAAGTGGCTACACCTTC.

The chain uses TRBV7-8 and TRBJ2-1; possibly TRBD2 for D (7 bases). This CDR3 has 13 amino acids. The germline V and J ends were trimmed by 5 bases and 12 bases, with 17 bases remaining between them. From germline, CDR1 is SGHVS and CDR2 FQNEAQ. In nucleotides, the CDR3 is TGTGCCAGCAGCCCCCTCTCGGGGGGCGGGCAGTTCTTC. Translating gives CASSPLSGGGQFF. The variable domain in full, completed from reference TRBV7-8 and TRBJ2-1, reads GAGVSQSPRYKVAKRGQDVALRCDPISGHVSLFWYQQALGQGPEFLTYFQNEAQLDKSGLPSDRFFAERPEGSVSTLKIQRTQQEDSAVYLCASSPLSGGGQFFGPGTRLTVL.